This is a list of T cell receptor beta chains from one sample in a study of control samples from healthy donors and cancer patients. Profiling relied on immunoSEQ multiplex PCR, and the TCRdb table lists in-frame clones only, not all of them. The sample holds about 60,000 clones; approximately 95% are singletons and the top ten take about 1%. Sequencing input: blood. These receptors all stem from a woman under 30 in good health. The CDR3 runs from the conserved cysteine through the conserved F or W. Each record gives: D gene, V gene, J gene, clone size, CDR3 DNA, CDR3 protein. D genes are given only for firm matches. Rows may omit the clone size; those that give it use once, few, many or a size class.

.,TRBV11-2,TRBJ2-1,.,TGTGCCAGCAGCCCAGCCGACAGTGCCCTCGCCTACAATGAGCAGTTCTTC,CASSPADSALAYNEQFF
TRBD1,TRBV4-3,TRBJ1-6,once,TGCGCCAGCAGTCCTACCTCCGGGACAGGGGATTCACCCCTCCACTTT,CASSPTSGTGDSPLHF
TRBD1,TRBV6-2/TRBV6-3,TRBJ2-3,.,TGTGCCAGCAGTCGATTGACGGGACAGGGATCAGATACGCAGTATTTT,CASSRLTGQGSDTQYF
.,TRBV19,TRBJ1-5,.,TGTGCCAGTAGTATCGGACAGAGCAATCAGCCCCAGCATTTT,CASSIGQSNQPQHF
.,TRBV7-8,TRBJ1-2,.,TGTGCCAGCAGCTTAGCGGAGACAGACTATGGCTACACCTTC,CASSLAETDYGYTF
.,TRBV3-1/TRBV3-2,TRBJ2-7,.,TGTGCCAGCAGCCAAGGAACCCTTGGGGACCCAGGCGGTGGAGAGCAGTACTTC,CASSQGTLGDPGGGEQYF
.,TRBV28,TRBJ2-3,.,TGTGCCAGCAGTTTGGGCAGAGCCACAGATACGCAGTATTTT,CASSLGRATDTQYF
TRBD1,TRBV9,TRBJ1-2,.,TGTGCCAGCAGCCCGACGACAGGGAAAGATGGCTACACCTTC,CASSPTTGKDGYTF
.,TRBV27,TRBJ2-7,.,TGTGCCAGCAGTCCAGTAAGAGGGGACATCTCCTACGAGCAGTACTTC,CASSPVRGDISYEQYF
.,TRBV7-3,TRBJ1-2,.,TGTGCCAGCAGCCGCTCCCGACTTCGCCAGAACTATGGCTACACCTTC,CASSRSRLRQNYGYTF
.,TRBV6-5,TRBJ2-7,once,TGTGCCAGCAGGGAGAGCTTTGGGCCCTACGAGCAGTACTTC,CASRESFGPYEQYF
TRBD1,TRBV6-2/TRBV6-3,TRBJ1-2,.,TGTGCCAGCAGCATGGGACAGATATATGGCTACACCTTC,CASSMGQIYGYTF
TRBD1,TRBV27,TRBJ1-6,.,TGTGCCAGCTCCGACCGGGACAGGGATTGGTCACCCCTCCACTTT,CASSDRDRDWSPLHF
.,TRBV5-1,TRBJ1-1,.,TGCGCCAGCAGCTTGGTTCCGAACACTGAAGCTTTCTTT,CASSLVPNTEAFF
.,TRBV7-2,TRBJ1-1,.,TGTGCCAGCAGCTTACAGTCGGTTAGTGGTTCTGAAGCTTTCTTT,CASSLQSVSGSEAFF
.,TRBV19,TRBJ1-3,.,TGTGCCAGTAGTATCTGGAGAAGCTCTGGAAACACCATATATTTT,CASSIWRSSGNTIYF
.,TRBV6-6,TRBJ2-7,.,TGTGCCAGCAGTTACAGTGAGGGTCCCTACGAGCAGTACTTC,CASSYSEGPYEQYF
.,TRBV5-1,TRBJ2-7,few,TGCGCCAGCAGCCAGATGGACAGAGCCCCTGCCGAGCAGTACTTC,CASSQMDRAPAEQYF
TRBD1,TRBV5-1,TRBJ1-1,once,TGCGCCAGCAGCCTGGATGGGGGGACAGGGAAGTCGGAAGCTTTCTTT,CASSLDGGTGKSEAFF